This TCR beta chain was sequenced in a study of control samples from healthy donors and cancer patients (dated by TCRdb to the early 2020s). The method was the immunoSEQ multiplex PCR assay. TCRdb took over this immuneACCESS table, retaining in-frame rearrangements with V and J assigned. Such tables are incomplete; in checked studies, under half of the missing clones stem from an unresolved V gene, and the remainder is unexplained. The sample table records around 80,000 clones; around nine tenths of these occur just once. Around 5.7% of the sample lies in the top ten. The CDR3 spans 14 residues, from the cysteine through the phenylalanine. Just the 42-base CDR3 DNA is kept, in frame starting at base 1. CDR1 and CDR2, per the germline V gene, are SGHRS and YFSETQ. Relative to germline, V is 1 base shorter and J is 9 bases shorter, with 11 bases between their ends. As concerns this clone: This receptor's antigen is unknown. Per-base quality was not reported, and no clone a single base away is much larger than it.

The clonotype comes from a woman between 50 and 59 years old in good health. The chain links TRBV5-1 with TRBJ1-6; the D segment cannot be called with confidence. Sequencing was done on a sample of blood. CDR3 sequence: CASSLNEGSSPLHF. The bases read TGCGCCAGCAGCTTGAACGAGGGTAGTTCACCCCTCCACTTT.